Shown below are 2 T cell receptor beta chains from a single sample sequenced in a study of blood T cell repertoires in COVID-19. Using immunoSEQ multiplex PCR, the repertoire was profiled, and TCRdb retains in-frame clones only, with some absent. The sample lists around 190,000 clones; around 85% were seen once. What was sequenced was peripheral blood. The receptors here all came from a man younger than 40 with acute or convalescent COVID-19.

The chain couples TRBV6-5 to TRBJ1-3, with D perhaps matching TRBD1 (6 bases). Trimming took 7 bases from V and 2 from J, leaving 12 bases between them. The CDR3 consists of 14 residues. Germline values: CDR1 MNHEY, CDR2 SVGAGI. CDR3 in amino acids: CASIRDNTGNTIYF. The CDR3 nucleotides read TGTGCCAGCATCCGGGACAATACTGGAAACACCATATATTTT.

The J gene is TRBJ2-1, the V gene TRBV6-5; 7 bases match TRBD2. V shed 5 bases and J 12 bases; nucleotides not matched to a gene: 13. Germline V gene sequence: CDR1 MNHEY, CDR2 SVGAGI. The CDR3 extends over 14 amino acids. The CDR3 region is CASSTGGANIAQFF. The CDR3, as DNA: TGTGCCAGCAGTACGGGGGGAGCCAATATTGCGCAGTTCTTC.